This T cell receptor beta chain was sequenced during a study of PD-L1 blockade in urothelial cancer. Across the whole study: Blood underwent analysis 3 weeks (second dose) and 6 weeks after treatment began.

Repertoires were generated with immunoSEQ multiplex PCR, while TCRdb's copy carries only in-frame clones and drops some. Among 100,000 to 150,000 clones listed, around 88% were seen once. V shed 2 bases, J shed 0 bases, and the junction held 7 bases outside the gene matches. CDR1 and CDR2 (germline): KGHSH, LQKENI. This CDR3 comprises 17 residues. The sample's time point: peripheral blood 6 weeks after treatment start. Material: PBMCs, obtained around atezolizumab (anti-PD-L1) treatment. This TCR derives from a man aged 50-59 years with urothelial cancer. V usage is TRBV18 and J usage is TRBJ2-1; TRBD2 matches 7 bases. The CDR3 region is CASSPEASGLSYNEQFF. CDR3 bases: TGTGCCAGCTCACCAGAGGCTAGCGGACTCTCCTACAATGAGCAGTTCTTC.